The present T cell receptor beta chain was sequenced within a study of T cell repertoires in cytomegalovirus infection. As for the study in general: CMV infection together with matching HLA type was indicated by public TCR beta signatures. General study points: Within the response measured ex vivo, HLA-C-restricted CMV-specific TCR beta clonotypes were dominant.

This clonotype showed up just a few times. Its antigen is not known. V gave up 0 bases and J gave up 9 bases, with 9 bases separating them. Germline V gene data show CDR1 as SGHDN and CDR2 as FVKESK. The CDR3 totals 13 residues. TCRdb analysed the reads with MiXCR anew, one entry per CDR3 protein. The sample lists almost 500,000 distinct CDR3 sequences; roughly 12% were seen once. This chain joins TRBV14 and TRBJ2-4; no reliable D call. The sequenced material came from PBMCs. This TCR derives from a human donor in good health (CMV status not recorded). Some clones in this sample may be carry-over from other donors' samples. CDR3 region: CASSQETFSIQYF. Here the CDR3 DNA reads TGTGCCAGCAGCCAAGAGACGTTTAGCATTCAGTACTTC.